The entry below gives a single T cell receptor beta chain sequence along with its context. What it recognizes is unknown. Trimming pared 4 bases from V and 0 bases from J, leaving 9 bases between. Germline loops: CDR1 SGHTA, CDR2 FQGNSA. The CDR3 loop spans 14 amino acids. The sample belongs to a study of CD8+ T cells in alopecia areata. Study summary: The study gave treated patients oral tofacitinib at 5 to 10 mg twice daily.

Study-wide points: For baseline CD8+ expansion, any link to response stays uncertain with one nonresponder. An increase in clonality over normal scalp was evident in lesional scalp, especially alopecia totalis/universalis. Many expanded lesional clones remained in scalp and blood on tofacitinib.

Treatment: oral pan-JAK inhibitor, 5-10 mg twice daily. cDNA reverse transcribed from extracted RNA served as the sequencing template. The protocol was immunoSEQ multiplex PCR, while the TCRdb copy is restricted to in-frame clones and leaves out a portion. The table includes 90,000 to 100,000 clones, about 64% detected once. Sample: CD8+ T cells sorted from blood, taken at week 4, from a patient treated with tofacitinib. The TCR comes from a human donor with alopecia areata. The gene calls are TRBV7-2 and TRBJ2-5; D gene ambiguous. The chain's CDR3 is CASSSPVNQETQYF. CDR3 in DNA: TGTGCCAGCAGCTCCCCGGTAAACCAAGAGACCCAGTACTTC.